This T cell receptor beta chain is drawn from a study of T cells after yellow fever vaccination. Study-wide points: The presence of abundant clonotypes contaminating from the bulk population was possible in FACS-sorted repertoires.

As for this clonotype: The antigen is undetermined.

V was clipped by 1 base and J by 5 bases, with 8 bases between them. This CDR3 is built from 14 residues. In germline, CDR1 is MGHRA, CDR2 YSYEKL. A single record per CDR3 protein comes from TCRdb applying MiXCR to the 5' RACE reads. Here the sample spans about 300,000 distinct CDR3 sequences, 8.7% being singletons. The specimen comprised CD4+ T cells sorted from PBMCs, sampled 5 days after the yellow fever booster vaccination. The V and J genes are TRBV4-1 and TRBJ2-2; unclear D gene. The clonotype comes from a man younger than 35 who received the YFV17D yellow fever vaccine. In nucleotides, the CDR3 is TGCGCCAGCAGCCAAGGAGCCCGTACCGGGGAGCTGTTTTTT. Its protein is CASSQGARTGELFF.